The 14 T cell receptor beta chains given below trace back to one sample, sequenced in a study of T cell repertoires in cytomegalovirus infection. Using its own MiXCR run on the reads, TCRdb lists one record per CDR3 protein. Of 450,000 to 600,000 distinct CDR3 sequences listed, about 11% are singletons. Sequencing input: PBMCs. Receptor source: a human donor in good health (CMV status not recorded). Some clones in this sample may be carry-over from other donors' samples.

There are many counts of this clonotype. Germline and junction disagree at one end, which may indicate a read error. V is TRBV12-3 or TRBV12-4 and J is TRBJ1-2; TRBD1 aligns across 7 bases. The CDR3 length is 11 residues. CDR3 DNA: TGTGCCAGCATCCGTGGACAGGTCCTCTCCTTC. It is translated as CASIRGQVLSF.

This chain links TRBV19 with TRBJ2-3; D uncertain. V lost 5 bases, J lost 6 bases, and 18 bases lay in between. Germline V gene lookup returns CDR1 LNHDA and CDR2 SQIVND (reference sequence). CDR3 length: 15 residues. The CDR3 sequence is CASSLTGLNMDTQYF. Written as DNA, the CDR3 is TGTGCCAGTAGTCTAACCGGCCTGAACATGGATACGCAGTATTTT.

This clonotype was found many times. The chain employs TRBV7-9 and TRBJ1-1; D is unresolved. Per germline, CDR1 SEHNR and CDR2 FQNEAQ (reference sequence). Deletions cut 4 bases from V and 10 bases from J, with 13 bases between. The CDR3 is 12 amino acids. The CDR3 region has the DNA TGTGCCAGCAGCTACGACATCGAGCTAGCTTTCTTT. Its protein product is CASSYDIELAFF.

This clonotype was found a few times. The V gene is TRBV28, the J gene TRBJ1-1, with D perhaps matching TRBD1 (5 bases). Trimming removed 2 bases from V and 11 bases from J, with 12 bases in between. The CDR3 loop spans 12 amino acids. Germline values: CDR1 MDHEN, CDR2 SYDVKM. CDR3 DNA sequence: TGTGCCAGCAGTTTACCCCCGGGGGGGGCTTTCTTT. This encodes CASSLPPGGAFF.

In its sample, this clonotype was seen many times. The chain couples TRBV11-2 to TRBJ2-7, with 11 bases fitting TRBD1. The CDR3 consists of 15 residues. With V trimmed by 7 bases and J by 6 bases, 11 bases remained unmatched. The germline gives CDR1 SGHAT, CDR2 FQNNGV. The CDR3 is CASKNTWTGGGEQYF. In nucleotides, the CDR3 is TGTGCCAGCAAAAATACGTGGACAGGGGGCGGCGAGCAGTACTTC.

This chain connects TRBV28 to TRBJ1-2; 8 bases fit TRBD1. Germline CDR1 is MDHEN and CDR2 is SYDVKM. The V and J ends lost 6 bases and 0 bases, in that order; junction bases with no gene match: 6. The CDR3 covers 15 residues. CDR3 amino acids: CASRTGTGANYGYTF. The CDR3 DNA is TGTGCCAGCAGGACCGGGACAGGAGCTAACTATGGCTACACCTTC.

About this clonotype: A much larger clone lies one base from this, so it may be a read error. This chain connects TRBV28 to TRBJ2-6; 7 nucleotides line up with TRBD1. There are 15 residues in the CDR3. Per the germline V gene, CDR1 is MDHEN and CDR2 is SYDVKM. CDR3 residues: CASSRGGAGANVLAF. In DNA, the CDR3 is TGTGCCAGCAGCCGAGGGGGCGCTGGGGCCAACGTCCTGGCTTTC.

In its sample, this clonotype was seen many times. V gene TRBV4-2 combines with J gene TRBJ2-5; D may match TRBD1 or TRBD2 (5 bases each). This CDR3 has 13 amino acids. Trimming left V 0 bases short and J 4 bases short, with 6 bases between. CDR1 is LGHNA, CDR2 YNFKEQ, per germline. The CDR3 loop is CASSQDGGETQYF. The CDR3 DNA reads as TGTGCCAGCAGCCAAGATGGGGGAGAGACCCAGTACTTC.

This clonotype occurred many times. The chain joins TRBV11-2 to TRBJ1-1, with D perhaps TRBD1 (6 bases). Looked up from germline, CDR1 is SGHAT and CDR2 is FQNNGV. Trimming removed 3 bases from V and 1 base from J, with 9 bases in between. The CDR3 has 14 residues. For the CDR3, the DNA is TGTGCCAGCAGCTTCTCGACAGGGAACACTGAAGCTTTCTTT. This codes for CASSFSTGNTEAFF.

This clonotype has a count of ten or more. V is TRBV6-1 and J is TRBJ2-1, with D unresolved. Deletions cut 4 bases from V and 6 bases from J, with 4 bases between. In germline, CDR1 is MNHNS, CDR2 SASEGT. This CDR3 has 11 amino acids. CDR3 nucleotide sequence: TGTGCCAGCAGTGTGGCCAATGAGCAGTTCTTC. It translates to CASSVANEQFF.

This clonotype was recorded at least ten times. The V gene is TRBV19, the J gene TRBJ2-1; D not certain. From germline, CDR1 is LNHDA and CDR2 SQIVND (reference sequence). Trimming removed 4 bases from V and 7 bases from J, with 17 bases in between. This CDR3 spans 15 amino acids. CDR3 bases: TGTGCCAGTAGTAGGGAATGGGGTGAAGAGAATGAGCAGTTCTTC. It yields the protein CASSREWGEENEQFF.

The sample holds a few counts of this clonotype. The gene calls are TRBV19 and TRBJ1-5; a possible D gene is TRBD1 (5 bases). V dropped 6 bases and J dropped 0 bases, with 12 bases sitting between them. CDR3 length equals 15 residues. Germline V gene sequence: CDR1 LNHDA, CDR2 SQIVND (reference sequence). The CDR3 reads CASSEQAHSNQPQHF. In nucleotides, the CDR3 is TGTGCCAGTAGCGAACAGGCTCATAGCAATCAGCCCCAGCATTTT.

This clonotype was counted ten times or more. V is TRBV12-3 or TRBV12-4 and J is TRBJ1-1; 9 nucleotides match TRBD1. V shed 6 bases, J shed 5 bases, and the junction held 7 bases outside the gene matches. The CDR3 covers 14 residues. CDR3 DNA sequence: TGTGCCAGCAGCCTACAGGGGGCTCGTACTGAAGCTTTCTTT. Its translation: CASSLQGARTEAFF.

The chain uses TRBV29-1 and TRBJ1-3, with D hard to call. V was shortened by 7 bases and J by 0 bases, with 16 bases between the two germline ends. The V gene's germline CDR1 is SQVTM and CDR2 ANQGSEA. This CDR3 region has 15 residues. CDR3: CSAPPTAHSGNTIYF. For the CDR3, the DNA is TGCAGCGCACCCCCAACGGCCCACTCTGGAAACACCATATATTTT.